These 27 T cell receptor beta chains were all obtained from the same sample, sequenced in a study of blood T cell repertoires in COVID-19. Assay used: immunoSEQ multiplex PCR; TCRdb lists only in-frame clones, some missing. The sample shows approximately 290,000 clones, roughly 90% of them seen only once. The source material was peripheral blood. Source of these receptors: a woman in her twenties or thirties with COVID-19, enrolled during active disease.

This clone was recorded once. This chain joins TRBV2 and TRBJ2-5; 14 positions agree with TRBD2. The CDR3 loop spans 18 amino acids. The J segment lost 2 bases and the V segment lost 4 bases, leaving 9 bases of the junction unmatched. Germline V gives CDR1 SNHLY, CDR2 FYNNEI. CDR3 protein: CASSANPRLAGGQETQYF. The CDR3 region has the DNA TGTGCCAGCAGTGCCAATCCGCGACTAGCGGGGGGGCAAGAGACCCAGTACTTC.

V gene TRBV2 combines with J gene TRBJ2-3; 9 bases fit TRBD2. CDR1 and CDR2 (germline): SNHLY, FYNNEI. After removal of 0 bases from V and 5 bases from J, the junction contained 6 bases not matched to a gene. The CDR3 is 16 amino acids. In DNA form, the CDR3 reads TGTGCCAGCAGTGAAGCGGGCGGGGGGGCTATAGATACGCAGTATTTT. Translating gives CASSEAGGGAIDTQYF.

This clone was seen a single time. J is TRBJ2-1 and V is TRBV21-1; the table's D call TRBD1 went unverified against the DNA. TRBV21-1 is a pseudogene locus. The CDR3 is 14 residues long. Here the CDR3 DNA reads TGTGCCAGCAGACAAGACAGGGGTTCGAATGAGCAGTTCTTC. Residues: CASRQDRGSNEQFF.

CDR3: CASSFWAFQGTEAFF. DNA of the CDR3: TGTGCCAGCAGCTTTTGGGCTTTTCAGGGCACTGAAGCTTTCTTT. The chain joins TRBV7-4 to TRBJ1-1, with D tentatively TRBD1 (5 bases). CDR3 size: 15 residues. Germline assignment: CDR1 SGHVT and CDR2 SQSDAQ. V was shortened by 3 bases and J by 4 bases, with 15 bases between the two germline ends. The variable domain in full, with the rest retrieved from reference TRBV7-4 and TRBJ1-1, is GAGVSQSPRYKVAKRGRDVALRCDSISGHVTLYWYRQTLGQGSEVLTYSQSDAQRDKSGRPSGRFSAERPERSVSTLKIQRTEQGDSAVYLCASSFWAFQGTEAFFGQGTRLTVV.

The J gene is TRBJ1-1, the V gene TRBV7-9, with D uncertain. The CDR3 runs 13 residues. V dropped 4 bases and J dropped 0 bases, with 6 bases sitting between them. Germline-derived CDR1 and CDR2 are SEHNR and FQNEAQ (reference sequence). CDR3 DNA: TGTGCCAGCAGCTGGAGTCTGAACACTGAAGCTTTCTTT. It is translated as CASSWSLNTEAFF.

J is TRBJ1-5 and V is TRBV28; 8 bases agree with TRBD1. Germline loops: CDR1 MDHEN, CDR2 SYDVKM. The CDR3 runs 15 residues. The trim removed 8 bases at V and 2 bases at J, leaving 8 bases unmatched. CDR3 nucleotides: TGTGCCAGCCACGACAGGGGTTGGGGCAATCAGCCCCAGCATTTT. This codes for CASHDRGWGNQPQHF.

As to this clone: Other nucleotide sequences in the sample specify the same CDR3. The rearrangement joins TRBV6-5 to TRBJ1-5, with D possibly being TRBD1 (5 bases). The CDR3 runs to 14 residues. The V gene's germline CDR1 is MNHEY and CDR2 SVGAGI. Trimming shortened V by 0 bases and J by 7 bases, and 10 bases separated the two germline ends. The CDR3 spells CASSYSGGGQPQHF. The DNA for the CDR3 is TGTGCCAGCAGTTACTCGGGGGGAGGGCAGCCCCAGCATTTT.

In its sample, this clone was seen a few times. The CDR3 nucleotides are TGTGCCAGTAGTTGGGACAATCTGAAGTACTTC. This sequence encodes CASSWDNLKYF. This sequence joins TRBV19 and TRBJ2-7; maybe TRBD1 (6 bases). The CDR3 spans 11 residues. V gave up 5 bases and J gave up 11 bases, with 13 bases separating them. The germline V gene encodes CDR1 LNHDA and CDR2 SQIVND (reference sequence).

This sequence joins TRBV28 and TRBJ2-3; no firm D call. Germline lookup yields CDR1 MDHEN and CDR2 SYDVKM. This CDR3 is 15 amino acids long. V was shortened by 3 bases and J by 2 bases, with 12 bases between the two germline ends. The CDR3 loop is CASSFTEFSTDTQYF. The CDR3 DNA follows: TGTGCCAGCAGTTTTACGGAGTTCTCCACAGATACGCAGTATTTT.

The chain's CDR3 is CASNEEFNYGYTF. In DNA, the CDR3 is TGTGCCAGCAACGAGGAGTTCAACTATGGCTACACCTTC. This chain links TRBV28 with TRBJ1-2; D remains ambiguous. This CDR3 has 13 residues. CDR1 and CDR2 (germline): MDHEN, SYDVKM. Trimming shortened V by 7 bases and J by 2 bases, and 11 bases separated the two germline ends.

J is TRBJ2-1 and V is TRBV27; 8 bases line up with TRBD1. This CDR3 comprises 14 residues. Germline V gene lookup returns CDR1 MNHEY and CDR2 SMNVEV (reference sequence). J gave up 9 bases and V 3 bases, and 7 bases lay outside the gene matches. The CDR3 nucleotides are TGTGCCAGCAGTTTTTCCCGACAGGGGCTTGAGCAGTTCTTC. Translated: CASSFSRQGLEQFF.

The DNA for the CDR3 is TGTGCCAGCAGTTTCTTAATAAACAATCAGCCCCAGCATTTT. It is translated as CASSFLINNQPQHF. The chain has TRBV28 and TRBJ1-5; D call uncertain. CDR3 size: 14 residues. Germline assignment: CDR1 MDHEN and CDR2 SYDVKM. V dropped 3 bases and J dropped 3 bases, with 9 bases sitting between them.

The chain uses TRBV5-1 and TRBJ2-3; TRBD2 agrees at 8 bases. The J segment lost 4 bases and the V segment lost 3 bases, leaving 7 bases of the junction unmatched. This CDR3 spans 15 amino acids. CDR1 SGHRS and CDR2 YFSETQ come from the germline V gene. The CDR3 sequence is CASSSEAGVPDTQYF. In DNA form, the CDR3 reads TGCGCCAGCAGCTCAGAAGCGGGGGTACCAGATACGCAGTATTTT.

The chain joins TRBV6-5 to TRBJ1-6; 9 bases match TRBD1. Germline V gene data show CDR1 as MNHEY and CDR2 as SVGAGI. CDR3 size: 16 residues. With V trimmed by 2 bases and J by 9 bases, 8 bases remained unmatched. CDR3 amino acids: CASSYLVPGQGSPLHF. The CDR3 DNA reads TGTGCCAGCAGTTACCTCGTCCCGGGACAGGGTTCACCCCTCCACTTT.

The CDR3 loop is CASGLRSEGAETQYF. The CDR3 nucleotides are TGTGCTAGTGGTTTGAGATCGGAGGGCGCAGAGACCCAGTACTTC. J is TRBJ2-5 and V is TRBV12-5, with D possibly being TRBD2 (6 bases). Germline values: CDR1 LGHNT, CDR2 FRNRAP. The CDR3 length is 15 residues. The V gene lost 2 bases and the J gene lost 4 bases, with 14 bases spanning the gap.

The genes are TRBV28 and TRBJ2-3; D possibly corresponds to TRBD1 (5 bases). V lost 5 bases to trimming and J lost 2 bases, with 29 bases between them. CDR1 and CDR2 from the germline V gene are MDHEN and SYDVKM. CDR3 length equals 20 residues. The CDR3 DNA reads TGTGCCAGCAGTCCATCTAACCACGACGAGGACAACCGATTCACAGATACGCAGTATTTT. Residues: CASSPSNHDEDNRFTDTQYF. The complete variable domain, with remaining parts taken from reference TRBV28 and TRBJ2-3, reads DVKVTQSSRYLVKRTGEKVFLECVQDMDHENMFWYRQDPGLGLRLIYFSYDVKMKEKGDIPEGYSVSREKKERFSLILESASTNQTSMYLCASSPSNHDEDNRFTDTQYFGPGTRLTVL.

The CDR3 region is CASSPKTGADYGYTF. The CDR3 DNA sequence: TGCGCCAGCAGCCCAAAGACAGGGGCGGACTATGGCTACACCTTC. The chain carries TRBV4-1 and TRBJ1-2; the match to TRBD1 covers 8 bases. The V segment lost 4 bases and the J segment 3 bases; nucleotides outside the gene matches: 7. CDR3 size: 15 residues. CDR1 is MGHRA and CDR2 is YSYEKL in the germline V gene.

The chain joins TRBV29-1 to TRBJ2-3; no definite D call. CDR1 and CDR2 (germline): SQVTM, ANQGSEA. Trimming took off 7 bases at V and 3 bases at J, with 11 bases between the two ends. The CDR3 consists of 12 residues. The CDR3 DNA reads TGCAGCGCCCATGCTAGGACAGATACGCAGTATTTT. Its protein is CSAHARTDTQYF.

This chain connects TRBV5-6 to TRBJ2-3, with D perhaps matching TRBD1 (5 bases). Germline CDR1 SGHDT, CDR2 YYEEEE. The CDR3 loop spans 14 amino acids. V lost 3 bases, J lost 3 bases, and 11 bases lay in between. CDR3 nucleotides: TGTGCCAGCAGCTGGGCCCAGGGAACAGATACGCAGTATTTT. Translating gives CASSWAQGTDTQYF.

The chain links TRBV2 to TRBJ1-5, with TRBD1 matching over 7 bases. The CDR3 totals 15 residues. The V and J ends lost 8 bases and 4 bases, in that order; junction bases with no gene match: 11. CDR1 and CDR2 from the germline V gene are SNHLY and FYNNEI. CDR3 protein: CASRGPGTDNQPQHF. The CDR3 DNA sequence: TGTGCCAGCCGAGGCCCCGGGACAGATAATCAGCCCCAGCATTTT.

The CDR3: CASSWGHSYSYEQYF. In DNA form, the CDR3 reads TGTGCCAGTAGTTGGGGACACTCCTATTCCTACGAGCAGTACTTC. The chain carries TRBV19 and TRBJ2-7, with a weak D call TRBD1 (6 bases). Germline CDR1 is LNHDA and CDR2 is SQIVND (reference sequence). With 5 bases removed from V and 1 base from J, the gap between germline ends came to 15 bases. This CDR3 has 15 residues.

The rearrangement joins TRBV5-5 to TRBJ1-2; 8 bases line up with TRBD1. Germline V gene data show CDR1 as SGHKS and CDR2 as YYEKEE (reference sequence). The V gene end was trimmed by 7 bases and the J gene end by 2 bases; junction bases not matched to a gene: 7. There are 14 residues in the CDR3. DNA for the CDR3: TGTGCCAGCCGTCAGGGGGCAACGAACTATGGCTACACCTTC. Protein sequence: CASRQGATNYGYTF.

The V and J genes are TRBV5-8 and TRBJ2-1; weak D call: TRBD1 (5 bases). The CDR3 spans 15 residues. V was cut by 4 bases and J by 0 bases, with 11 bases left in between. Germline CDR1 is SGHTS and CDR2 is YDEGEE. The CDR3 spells CASSIGVASYNEQFF. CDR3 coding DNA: TGTGCCAGCAGCATAGGGGTGGCCTCCTACAATGAGCAGTTCTTC.

CDR3 protein: CASSTDGGPSYEQYF. In DNA, the CDR3 is TGTGCCAGCAGTACCGACGGAGGGCCCTCCTACGAGCAGTACTTC. This chain links TRBV27 with TRBJ2-7, with D possibly matching TRBD2 (6 bases). V was trimmed by 5 bases and J by 0 bases, leaving 14 bases between them. This CDR3 is 15 amino acids long. The V gene's germline CDR1 is MNHEY and CDR2 SMNVEV (reference sequence).

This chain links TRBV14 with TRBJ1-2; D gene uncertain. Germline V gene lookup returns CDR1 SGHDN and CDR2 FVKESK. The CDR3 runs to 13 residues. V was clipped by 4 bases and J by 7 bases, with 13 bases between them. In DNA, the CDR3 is TGTGCCAGCAGCCCCTTGAGGGCGGGTGGCTACACCTTC. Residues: CASSPLRAGGYTF.

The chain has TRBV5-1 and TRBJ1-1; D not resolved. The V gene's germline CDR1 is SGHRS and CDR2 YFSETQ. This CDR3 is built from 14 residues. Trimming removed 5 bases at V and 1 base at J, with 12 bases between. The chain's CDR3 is CASSHQPGNTEAFF. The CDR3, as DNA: TGCGCCAGCAGTCATCAGCCGGGGAACACTGAAGCTTTCTTT.

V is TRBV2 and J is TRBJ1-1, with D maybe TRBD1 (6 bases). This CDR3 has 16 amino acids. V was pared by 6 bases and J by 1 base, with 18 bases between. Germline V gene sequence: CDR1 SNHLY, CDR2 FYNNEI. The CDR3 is CASSAVQGGGNTEAFF. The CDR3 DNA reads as TGTGCCAGCAGCGCGGTACAGGGTGGGGGGAACACTGAAGCTTTCTTT.